The rows below give T cell receptor beta chains drawn from one sample of a study of blood T cell repertoires in COVID-19. This table comes from immunoSEQ multiplex PCR, and its TCRdb copy is limited to in-frame clones, with some not included. The table has 220,000 or so clones, about 80% seen once. The source material was PBMCs or T cells enriched from blood (not recorded which). These receptor sequences come from a woman aged 40 to 49 with acute COVID-19. Each CDR3 is given with its conserved first and last residue. D genes are given only for firm matches. Where a row states a size, it is once, few, many or the class of an expanded clone; other rows omit it.

cdr3_nt | cdr3_aa | d_call | j_call | clone_size | v_call
TGTGCCAGTAGTTCCCGGACTAGCGGGAGTAACAATGAGCAGTTCTTC | CASSSRTSGSNNEQFF | TRBD2 | TRBJ2-1 | - | TRBV19
TGCGCCAGCAGCTTGGGAGCTGGGGGGAGCAATCAGCCCCAGCATTTT | CASSLGAGGSNQPQHF | - | TRBJ1-5 | - | TRBV5-1
TGTGCCAGCAGCTTGGTAGGACAGGGCTACACCTTC | CASSLVGQGYTF | - | TRBJ1-2 | few | TRBV5-4
TGTGCCAGCAGGAGCGGGGATACACCCTACAATGAGCAGTTCTTC | CASRSGDTPYNEQFF | TRBD2 | TRBJ2-1 | - | TRBV6-5
TGCGCCAGCAGCCAAGGCGCGGTAGCTAACTATGGCTACACCTTC | CASSQGAVANYGYTF | - | TRBJ1-2 | - | TRBV4-1
TGTGCCAGCAGTCCGCCCCAGGGTCGGGTCTATGGCTACACCTTC | CASSPPQGRVYGYTF | - | TRBJ1-2 | - | TRBV28
TGTGCCTGGAGTGCCGGGACAGTCAATCAGCCCCAGCATTTT | CAWSAGTVNQPQHF | TRBD1 | TRBJ1-5 | - | TRBV30
TGTGCCAGTAAAGGGACAGGGGAGTTTATAGAGTATGGCTACACCTTC | CASKGTGEFIEYGYTF | TRBD1 | TRBJ1-2 | - | TRBV6-4
TGTGCCAGCAGCCAAGACAGTGTGCGCCTAGCGGGAGGAACTAGAGAGCAGTACTTC | CASSQDSVRLAGGTREQYF | TRBD2 | TRBJ2-7 | - | TRBV3-1/TRBV3-2
TGTGCCACGAAGATGACAGGGGGCAATGCTGGGGCCAACGTCCTGACTTTC | CATKMTGGNAGANVLTF | TRBD1 | TRBJ2-6 | - | TRBV10-3
TGTGCCATCGGGAGACAGGGTGGCAGCTCCTACGAGCAGTACTTC | CAIGRQGGSSYEQYF | TRBD1 | TRBJ2-7 | - | TRBV10-3